This T cell receptor beta chain was obtained from a study of blood T cell repertoires in COVID-19. Repertoires were generated with immunoSEQ multiplex PCR, while TCRdb's copy carries only in-frame clones and drops some. The sample yields about 400,000 clones, 88% seen once. After removal of 4 bases from V and 5 bases from J, the junction contained 6 bases not matched to a gene. The CDR3 is 15 residues long. The germline CDR1 and CDR2 sequences are SGHTA and FQGTGA. This receptor was identified in a woman in her 30s with acute COVID-19. The gene calls are TRBV7-3 and TRBJ2-1, with TRBD1 matching over 9 bases. Sample: PBMCs or T cells enriched from blood (not recorded which). CDR3 loop: CASSSGQGRHNEQFF. As DNA, the CDR3 is TGTGCCAGCAGCTCAGGACAGGGGAGGCACAATGAGCAGTTCTTC.